Following are 10 T cell receptor beta chains from one sample sequenced in a study of blood T cell repertoires in COVID-19. This table comes from immunoSEQ multiplex PCR, and its TCRdb copy is limited to in-frame clones, with some not included. The table has 150,000 to 200,000 clones, 82% seen once. The sequencing sample was made of peripheral blood. The origin of the receptors is a woman aged 60-75 years with COVID-19, enrolled during active disease.

This clone was counted once. V gene TRBV6-5 combines with J gene TRBJ2-2, with D perhaps matching TRBD1 (8 bases). This CDR3 contains 16 residues. The ends were cut back, 1 base at V and 5 bases at J, with 14 bases in the middle. Germline loops: CDR1 MNHEY, CDR2 SVGAGI. The CDR3 loop is CASSYYTGGGTGELFF. The CDR3 DNA reads TGTGCCAGCAGTTACTACACAGGGGGGGGAACCGGGGAGCTGTTTTTT.

This clone was seen more than once but under ten times. This chain links TRBV5-4 with TRBJ1-1; D might be TRBD1 (6 bases). CDR1 SGHNT and CDR2 YYREEE come from the germline V gene (reference sequence). The CDR3 is 16 amino acids. Trimming removed 4 bases from V and 3 bases from J, with 19 bases in between. The CDR3 spells CASSHVRGAVDTEAFF. CDR3 nucleotides: TGTGCCAGCAGCCACGTCCGGGGGGCGGTTGACACTGAAGCTTTCTTT.

This chain joins TRBV18 and TRBJ2-3; tentatively, D is TRBD2 (5 bases). Deletions cut 4 bases from V and 1 base from J, with 6 bases between. Germline values: CDR1 KGHSH, CDR2 LQKENI. The CDR3 covers 13 residues. CDR3 loop: CASSQGGTDTQYF. The DNA of the CDR3 is TGTGCCAGCTCACAGGGAGGCACAGATACGCAGTATTTT.

The chain employs TRBV13 and TRBJ2-7, with 7 bases identical to TRBD1. Germline CDR1 PRHDT, CDR2 FYEKMQ (reference sequence). The J segment lost 4 bases and the V segment lost 0 bases, leaving 9 bases of the junction unmatched. The CDR3 covers 16 residues. The CDR3 sequence is CASSLGGDRLTYEQYF. DNA for the CDR3: TGTGCCAGCAGCTTAGGCGGGGACAGACTTACTTACGAGCAGTACTTC.

The J gene is TRBJ1-2, the V gene TRBV3-1 (or the pseudogene TRBV3-2); D is perhaps TRBD1 (6 bases). CDR3 length: 14 amino acids. The germline CDR1 and CDR2 sequences are LGHDT and YNNKEL (reference sequence). V lost 3 bases to trimming and J lost 11 bases, with 19 bases between them. The CDR3 nucleotides are TGTGCCAGCAGCCAGCTTAGCTGGGCAGGGGTGTACACCTTC. This gives the protein CASSQLSWAGVYTF.

V is TRBV6-2 or TRBV6-3 and J is TRBJ1-4, with D hard to call. The length of the CDR3 is 15 residues. V lost 3 bases and J 1 base, leaving 9 bases between the germline ends. The V gene's germline CDR1 is MNHEY and CDR2 SVGEGT. The DNA for the CDR3 is TGTGCCAGCAGTTATCCAGCGAAAACTAATGAAAAACTGTTTTTT. Translating it yields CASSYPAKTNEKLFF.

The V gene is TRBV7-2, the J gene TRBJ2-1; 13 bases fit TRBD2. V shed 1 base, J shed 7 bases, and the junction held 7 bases outside the gene matches. The CDR3 is 17 residues long. Germline CDR1 reads SGHTA; CDR2 reads FQGNSA. The DNA of the CDR3 is TGTGCCAGCAGCTTAGTGCGACTAGCGGGAGGAATAAATGAGCAGTTCTTC. This codes for CASSLVRLAGGINEQFF.

This clone was recorded a few times. The chain combines TRBV11-2 with TRBJ1-1; 7 bases are a match to TRBD1. V shed 5 bases and J 0 bases; nucleotides not matched to a gene: 9. Germline CDR1 and CDR2: SGHAT and FQNNGV. This CDR3 is 16 amino acids long. Written as DNA, the CDR3 is TGTGCCAGCAGCAACACCGGGACAGACATGAACACTGAAGCTTTCTTT. Protein product: CASSNTGTDMNTEAFF.

This chain joins TRBV2 and TRBJ1-1, with D possibly TRBD1 on 6 matching bases. This CDR3 comprises 16 residues. V was cut by 6 bases and J by 4 bases, with 21 bases left in between. CDR1 is SNHLY, CDR2 FYNNEI, per germline. CDR3 bases: TGTGCCAGCAGGAGAGGCAGGGGAGAGGGAAGCACTGAAGCTTTCTTT. Protein: CASRRGRGEGSTEAFF.

The rearrangement uses TRBV15 and TRBJ2-5, with 9 bases lining up with TRBD2. CDR1 is LNHNV, CDR2 YYDKDF, per germline (reference sequence). The CDR3 covers 17 residues. V lost 1 base to trimming and J lost 5 bases; unmatched junction nucleotides: 11. The CDR3 sequence is CATSRVVGLAGKETQYF. The CDR3 DNA follows: TGTGCCACCAGCAGAGTTGTAGGGCTAGCGGGGAAGGAGACCCAGTACTTC.